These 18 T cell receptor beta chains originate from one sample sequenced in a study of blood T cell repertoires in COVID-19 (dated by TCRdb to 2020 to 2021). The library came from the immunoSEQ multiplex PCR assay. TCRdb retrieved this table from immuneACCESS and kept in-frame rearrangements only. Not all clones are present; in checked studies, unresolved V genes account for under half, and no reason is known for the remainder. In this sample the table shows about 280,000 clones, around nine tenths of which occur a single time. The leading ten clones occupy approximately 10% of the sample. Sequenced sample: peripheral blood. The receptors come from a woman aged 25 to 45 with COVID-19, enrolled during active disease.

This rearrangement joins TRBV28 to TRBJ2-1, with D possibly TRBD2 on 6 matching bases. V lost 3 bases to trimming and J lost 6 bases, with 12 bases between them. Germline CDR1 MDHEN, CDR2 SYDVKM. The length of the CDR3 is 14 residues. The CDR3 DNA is TGTGCCAGCAGTTTCTGGGTAGCGGCCAATGAGCAGTTCTTC. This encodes CASSFWVAANEQFF.

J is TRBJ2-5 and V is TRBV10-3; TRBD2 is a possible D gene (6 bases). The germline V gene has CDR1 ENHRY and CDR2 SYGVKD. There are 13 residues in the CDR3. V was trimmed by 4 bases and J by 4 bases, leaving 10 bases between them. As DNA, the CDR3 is TGTGCCATCAGTGGGGGAGCGGGAGAGACCCAGTACTTC. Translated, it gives CAISGGAGETQYF.

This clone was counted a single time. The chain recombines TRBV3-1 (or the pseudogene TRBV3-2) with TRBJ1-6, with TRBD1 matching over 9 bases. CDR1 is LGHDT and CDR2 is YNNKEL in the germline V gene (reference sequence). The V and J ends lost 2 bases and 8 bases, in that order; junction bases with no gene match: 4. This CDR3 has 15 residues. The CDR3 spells CASSQKGTGYSPLHF. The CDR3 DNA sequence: TGTGCCAGCAGCCAAAAAGGGACAGGGTATTCACCCCTCCACTTT.

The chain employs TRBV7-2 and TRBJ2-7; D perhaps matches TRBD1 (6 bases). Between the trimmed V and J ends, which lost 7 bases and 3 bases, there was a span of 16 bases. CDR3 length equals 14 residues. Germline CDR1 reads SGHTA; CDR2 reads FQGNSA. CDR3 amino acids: CASNPGTLNYEQYF. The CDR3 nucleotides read TGTGCCAGCAACCCCGGGACACTTAACTACGAGCAGTACTTC.

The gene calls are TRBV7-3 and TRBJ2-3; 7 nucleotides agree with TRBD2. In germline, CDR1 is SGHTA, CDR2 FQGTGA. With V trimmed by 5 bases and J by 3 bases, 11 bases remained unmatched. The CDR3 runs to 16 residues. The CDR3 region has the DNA TGTGCCAGCAGCCCCAAGCCAGCGGGAACGACAGATACGCAGTATTTT. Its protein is CASSPKPAGTTDTQYF. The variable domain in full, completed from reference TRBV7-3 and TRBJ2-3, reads GAGVSQTPSNKVTEKGKYVELRCDPISGHTALYWYRQSLGQGPEFLIYFQGTGAADDSGLPNDRFFAVRPEGSVSTLKIQRTERGDSAVYLCASSPKPAGTTDTQYFGPGTRLTVL.

DNA for the CDR3: TGTGCCAGCAGCAGAGGGGAGGGGCCCAATTCACCCCTCCACTTT. Its protein is CASSRGEGPNSPLHF. The J gene is TRBJ1-6, the V gene TRBV4-2; tentative D call: TRBD1 (5 bases). V shed 5 bases and J shed 7 bases, with 15 bases lying between them. The CDR3 spans 15 residues. Germline V gene data show CDR1 as LGHNA and CDR2 as YNFKEQ.

The CDR3 DNA follows: TGTGCCAGCAGCTTCGGAACAGGGGGGAATACTGAAGCTTTCTTT. Translation: CASSFGTGGNTEAFF. The chain uses TRBV7-2 and TRBJ1-1, with 8 bases aligning to TRBD1. J lost 5 bases, V lost 3 bases, and 8 bases had no gene match. The CDR3 totals 15 residues. Germline lookup yields CDR1 SGHTA and CDR2 FQGNSA.

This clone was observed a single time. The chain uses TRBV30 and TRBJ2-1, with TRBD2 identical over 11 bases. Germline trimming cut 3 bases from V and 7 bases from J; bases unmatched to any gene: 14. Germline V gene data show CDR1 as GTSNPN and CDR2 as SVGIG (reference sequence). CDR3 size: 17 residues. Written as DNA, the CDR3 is TGTGCCTGGAGCGACGTTCTTATAGCGGGAGGGGGGAATGAGCAGTTCTTC. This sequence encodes CAWSDVLIAGGGNEQFF.

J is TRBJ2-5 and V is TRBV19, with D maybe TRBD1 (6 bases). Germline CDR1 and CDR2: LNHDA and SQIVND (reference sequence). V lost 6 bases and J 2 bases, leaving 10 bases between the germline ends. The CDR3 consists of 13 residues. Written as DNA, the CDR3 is TGTGCCAGTAGAAGCAGGGGTCAAGAGACCCAGTACTTC. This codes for CASRSRGQETQYF.

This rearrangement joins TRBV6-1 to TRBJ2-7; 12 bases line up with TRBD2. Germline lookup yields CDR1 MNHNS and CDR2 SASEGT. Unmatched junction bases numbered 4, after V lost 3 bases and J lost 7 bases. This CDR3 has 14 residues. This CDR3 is CASSEGLAGLEQYF. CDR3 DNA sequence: TGTGCCAGCAGTGAGGGACTAGCGGGCTTGGAGCAGTACTTC.

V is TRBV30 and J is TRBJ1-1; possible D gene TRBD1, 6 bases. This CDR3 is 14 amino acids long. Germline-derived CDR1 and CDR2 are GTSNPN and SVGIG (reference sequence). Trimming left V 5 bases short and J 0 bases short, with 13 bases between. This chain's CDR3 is CAWQNRVVNTEAFF. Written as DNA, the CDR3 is TGTGCCTGGCAAAACAGGGTGGTGAACACTGAAGCTTTCTTT.

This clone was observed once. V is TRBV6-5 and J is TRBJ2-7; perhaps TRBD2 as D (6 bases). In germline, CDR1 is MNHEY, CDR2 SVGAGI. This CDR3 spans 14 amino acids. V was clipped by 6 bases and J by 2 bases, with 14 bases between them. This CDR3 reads CASSFGTPAYEQYF. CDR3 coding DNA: TGTGCCAGCAGCTTCGGGACTCCTGCCTACGAGCAGTACTTC.

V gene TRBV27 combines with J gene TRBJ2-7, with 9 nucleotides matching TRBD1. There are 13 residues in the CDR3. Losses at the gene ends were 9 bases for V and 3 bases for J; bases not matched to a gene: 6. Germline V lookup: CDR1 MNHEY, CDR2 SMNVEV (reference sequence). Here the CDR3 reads CARARDRDYEQYF. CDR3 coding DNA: TGTGCCAGGGCGAGGGACAGGGACTACGAGCAGTACTTC.

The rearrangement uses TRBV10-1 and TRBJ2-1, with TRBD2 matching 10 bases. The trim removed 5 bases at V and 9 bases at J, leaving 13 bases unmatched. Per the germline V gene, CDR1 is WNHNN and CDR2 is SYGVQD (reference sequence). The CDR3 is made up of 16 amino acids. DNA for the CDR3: TGCGCCAGCAGTAGGGTAAAAGCGGGAGGGCCGGCTGAGCAGTTCTTC. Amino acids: CASSRVKAGGPAEQFF.

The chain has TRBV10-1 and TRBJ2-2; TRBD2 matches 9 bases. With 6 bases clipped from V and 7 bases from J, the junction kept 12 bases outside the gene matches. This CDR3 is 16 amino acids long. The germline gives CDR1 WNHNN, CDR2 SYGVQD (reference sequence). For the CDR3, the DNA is TGCGCCAGCAGAGCTGGGGTAGCGGGAGCAAACGGGGAGCTGTTTTTT. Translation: CASRAGVAGANGELFF.

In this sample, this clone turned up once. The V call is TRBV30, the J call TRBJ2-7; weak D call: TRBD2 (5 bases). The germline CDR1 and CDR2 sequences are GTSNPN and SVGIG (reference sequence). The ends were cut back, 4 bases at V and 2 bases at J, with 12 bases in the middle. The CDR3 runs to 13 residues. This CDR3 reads CAWNPGSPYEQYF. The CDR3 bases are TGTGCCTGGAATCCGGGATCGCCCTACGAGCAGTACTTC.

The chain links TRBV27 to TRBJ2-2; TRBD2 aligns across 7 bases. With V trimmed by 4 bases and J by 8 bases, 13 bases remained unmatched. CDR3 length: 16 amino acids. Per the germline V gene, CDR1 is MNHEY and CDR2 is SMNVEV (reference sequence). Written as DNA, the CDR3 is TGTGCCAGCAGTTCCCTGGTCAGCGGGGCCTTTGGGGAGCTGTTTTTT. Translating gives CASSSLVSGAFGELFF.

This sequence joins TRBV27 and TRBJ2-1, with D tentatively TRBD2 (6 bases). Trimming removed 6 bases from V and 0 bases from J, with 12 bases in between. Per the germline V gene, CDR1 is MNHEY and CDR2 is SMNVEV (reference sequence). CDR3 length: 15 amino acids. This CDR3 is CASSPLANSYNEQFF. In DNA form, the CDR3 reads TGTGCCAGCAGCCCTCTAGCGAACTCCTACAATGAGCAGTTCTTC.